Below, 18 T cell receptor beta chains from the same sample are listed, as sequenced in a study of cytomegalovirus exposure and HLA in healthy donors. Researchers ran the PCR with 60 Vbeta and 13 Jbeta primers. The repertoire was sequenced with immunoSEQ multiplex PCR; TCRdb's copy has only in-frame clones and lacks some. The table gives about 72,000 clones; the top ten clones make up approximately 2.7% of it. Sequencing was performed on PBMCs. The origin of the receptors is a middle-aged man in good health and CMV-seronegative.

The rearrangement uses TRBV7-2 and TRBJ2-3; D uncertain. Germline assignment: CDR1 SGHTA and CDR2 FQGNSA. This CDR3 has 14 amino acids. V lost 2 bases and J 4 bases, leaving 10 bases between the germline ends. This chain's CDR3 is CASSLIQVSDTQYF. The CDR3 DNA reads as TGTGCCAGCAGCTTAATCCAGGTTTCAGATACGCAGTATTTT.

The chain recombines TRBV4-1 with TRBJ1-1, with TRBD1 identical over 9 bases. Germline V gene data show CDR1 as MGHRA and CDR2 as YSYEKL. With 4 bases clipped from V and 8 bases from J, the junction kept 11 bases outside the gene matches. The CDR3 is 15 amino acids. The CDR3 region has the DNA TGCGCCAGCAGCCGAGCCGGGACAGGGATGTACGAAGCTTTCTTT. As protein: CASSRAGTGMYEAFF.

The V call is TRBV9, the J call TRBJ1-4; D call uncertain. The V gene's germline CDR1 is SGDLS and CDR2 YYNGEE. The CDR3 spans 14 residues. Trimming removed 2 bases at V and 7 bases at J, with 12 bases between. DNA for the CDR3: TGTGCCAGCAGCGTGTCCGGAGGGAGTGAAAAACTGTTTTTT. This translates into CASSVSGGSEKLFF.

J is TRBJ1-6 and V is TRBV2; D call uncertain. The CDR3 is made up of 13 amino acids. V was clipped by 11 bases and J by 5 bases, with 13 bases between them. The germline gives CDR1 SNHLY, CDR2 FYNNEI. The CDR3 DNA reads TGTGCCGGACTGGAGTCAAATAATTCACCCCTCCACTTT. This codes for CAGLESNNSPLHF.

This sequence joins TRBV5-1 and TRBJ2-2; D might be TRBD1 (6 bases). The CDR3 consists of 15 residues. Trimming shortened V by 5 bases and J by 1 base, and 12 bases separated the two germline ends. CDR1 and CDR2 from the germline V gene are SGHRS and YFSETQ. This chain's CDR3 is CASRSPGQNTGELFF. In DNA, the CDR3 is TGCGCCAGCAGATCCCCGGGACAGAACACCGGGGAGCTGTTTTTT.

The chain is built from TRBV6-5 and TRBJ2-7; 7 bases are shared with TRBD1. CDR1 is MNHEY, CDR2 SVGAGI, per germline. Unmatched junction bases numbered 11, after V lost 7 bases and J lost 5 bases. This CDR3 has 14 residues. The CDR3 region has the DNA TGTGCCAGCAAAGTAAATTACCAGGGGGACGAGCAGTACTTC. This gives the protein CASKVNYQGDEQYF.

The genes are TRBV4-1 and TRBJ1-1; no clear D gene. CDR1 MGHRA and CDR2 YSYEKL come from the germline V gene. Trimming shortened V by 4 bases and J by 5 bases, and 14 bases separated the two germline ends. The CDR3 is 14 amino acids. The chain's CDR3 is CASSPPVGRTEAFF. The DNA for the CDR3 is TGCGCCAGCAGCCCCCCTGTGGGGAGGACTGAAGCTTTCTTT.

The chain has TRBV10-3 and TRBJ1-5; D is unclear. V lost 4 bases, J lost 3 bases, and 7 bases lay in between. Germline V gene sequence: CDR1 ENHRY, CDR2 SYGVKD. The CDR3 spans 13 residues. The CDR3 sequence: CAISGENNQPQHF. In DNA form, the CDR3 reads TGTGCCATCAGTGGAGAGAACAATCAGCCCCAGCATTTT.

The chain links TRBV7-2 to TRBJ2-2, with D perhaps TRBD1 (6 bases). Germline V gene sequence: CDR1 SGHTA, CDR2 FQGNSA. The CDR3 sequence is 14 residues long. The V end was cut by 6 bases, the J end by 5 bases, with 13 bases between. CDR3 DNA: TGTGCCAGCAGGCCCGGGACACCAACCGGGGAGCTGTTTTTT. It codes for CASRPGTPTGELFF.

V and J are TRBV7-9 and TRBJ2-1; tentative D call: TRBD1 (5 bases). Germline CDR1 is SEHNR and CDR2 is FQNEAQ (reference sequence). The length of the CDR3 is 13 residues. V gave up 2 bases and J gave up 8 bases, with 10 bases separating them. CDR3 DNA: TGTGCCAGCAGCTTACAGGGAAGGGATGAGCAGTTCTTC. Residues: CASSLQGRDEQFF.

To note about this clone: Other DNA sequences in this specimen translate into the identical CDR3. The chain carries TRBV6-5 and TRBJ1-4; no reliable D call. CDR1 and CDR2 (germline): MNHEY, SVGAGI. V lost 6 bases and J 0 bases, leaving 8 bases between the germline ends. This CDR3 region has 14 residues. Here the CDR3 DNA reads TGTGCCAGCAGGAGGGTTGCAACTAATGAAAAACTGTTTTTT. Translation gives CASRRVATNEKLFF.

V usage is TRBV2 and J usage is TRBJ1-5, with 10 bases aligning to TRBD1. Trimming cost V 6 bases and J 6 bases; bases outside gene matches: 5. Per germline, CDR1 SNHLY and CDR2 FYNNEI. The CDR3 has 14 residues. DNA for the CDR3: TGTGCCAGCAGCCTGGACAGGGGGGTTCAGCCCCAGCATTTT. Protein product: CASSLDRGVQPQHF.

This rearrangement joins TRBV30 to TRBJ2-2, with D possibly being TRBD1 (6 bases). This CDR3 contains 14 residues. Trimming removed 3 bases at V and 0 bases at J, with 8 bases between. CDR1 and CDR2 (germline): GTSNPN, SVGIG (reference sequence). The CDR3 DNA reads TGTGCCTGGAGGGGGACAACGAACACCGGGGAGCTGTTTTTT. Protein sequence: CAWRGTTNTGELFF.

CDR3 protein: CASSDFTGELFF. CDR3 bases: TGTGCCAGCAGTGACTTCACCGGGGAGCTGTTTTTT. The rearrangement joins TRBV6-1 to TRBJ2-2; D remains ambiguous. The germline gives CDR1 MNHNS, CDR2 SASEGT. V dropped 3 bases and J dropped 4 bases, with 3 bases sitting between them. The CDR3 spans 12 residues.

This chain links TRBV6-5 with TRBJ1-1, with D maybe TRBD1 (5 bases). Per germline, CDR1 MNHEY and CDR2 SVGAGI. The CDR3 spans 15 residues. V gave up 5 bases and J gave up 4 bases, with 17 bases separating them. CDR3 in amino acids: CASSARGDVFTEAFF. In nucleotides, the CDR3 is TGTGCCAGCAGTGCTAGGGGCGACGTCTTCACTGAAGCTTTCTTT.

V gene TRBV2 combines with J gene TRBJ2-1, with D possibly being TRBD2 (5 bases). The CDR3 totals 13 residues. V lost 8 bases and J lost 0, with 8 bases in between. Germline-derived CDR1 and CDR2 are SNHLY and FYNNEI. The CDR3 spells CASEGDSYNEQFF. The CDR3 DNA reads TGTGCCAGCGAGGGAGACTCCTACAATGAGCAGTTCTTC.

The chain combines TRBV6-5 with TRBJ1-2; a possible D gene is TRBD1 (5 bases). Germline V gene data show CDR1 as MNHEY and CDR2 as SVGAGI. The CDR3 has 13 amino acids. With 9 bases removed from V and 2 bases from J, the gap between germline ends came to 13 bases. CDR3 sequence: CASSRAENYGYTF. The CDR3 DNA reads TGTGCCAGTTCCAGGGCAGAGAACTATGGCTACACCTTC.

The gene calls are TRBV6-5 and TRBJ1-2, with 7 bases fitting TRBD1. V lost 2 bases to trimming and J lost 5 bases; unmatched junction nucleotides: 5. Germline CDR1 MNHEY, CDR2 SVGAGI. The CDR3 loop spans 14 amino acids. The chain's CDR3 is CASSYGQVNYGYTF. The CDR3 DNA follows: TGTGCCAGCAGTTACGGACAGGTTAATTATGGCTACACCTTC.